One sample yielded the 15 T cell receptor beta chains listed below, sequenced in a study of cytotoxic CD8 clonotypes in ibrutinib-treated CLL. TCRdb keeps only in-frame clones here, not all; method: immunoSEQ multiplex PCR. The table includes fewer than 400,000 clones, about 64% detected once. The input for sequencing was PBMCs, taken after 36 months of ibrutinib treatment. The receptors originated from a human donor with chronic lymphocytic leukemia.

The chain has TRBV19 and TRBJ1-1; D gene unclear. V dropped 4 bases and J dropped 0 bases, with 15 bases sitting between them. The CDR3 runs 16 residues. Germline assignment: CDR1 LNHDA and CDR2 SQIVND (reference sequence). CDR3 residues: CASSSWELGMNTEAFF. The CDR3 region has the DNA TGTGCCAGTAGTAGTTGGGAATTGGGTATGAACACTGAAGCTTTCTTT.

The genes are TRBV7-6 and TRBJ2-6; no clear D. Per germline, CDR1 SGHVS and CDR2 FNYEAQ. The CDR3 consists of 16 residues. Trimming took 5 bases from V and 2 from J, leaving 13 bases between them. This chain's CDR3 is CASSNPITAGANVLTF. CDR3 nucleotide sequence: TGTGCCAGCAGCAATCCAATTACTGCTGGGGCCAACGTCCTGACTTTC.

This clone appeared a few times. V and J are TRBV29-1 and TRBJ1-1; D remains ambiguous. The length of the CDR3 is 13 residues. Between the trimmed V and J ends, which lost 5 bases and 0 bases, there was a span of 10 bases. CDR1 is SQVTM, CDR2 ANQGSEA, per germline. As DNA, the CDR3 is TGCAGCGTTTGGCCCGACTTGAACACTGAAGCTTTCTTT. Protein product: CSVWPDLNTEAFF.

CDR3 sequence reads: CASSPTGLGEQFF. The DNA of the CDR3 is TGTGCCAGCTCACCTACAGGGTTGGGTGAGCAGTTCTTC. The chain links TRBV18 to TRBJ2-1, with D possibly being TRBD1 (6 bases). The germline gives CDR1 KGHSH, CDR2 LQKENI. This CDR3 comprises 13 residues. Trimming shortened V by 3 bases and J by 9 bases, and 12 bases separated the two germline ends.

This clone was picked up a small number of times. The same CDR3 is also encoded by other DNA sequences in this sample. J is TRBJ2-7 and V is TRBV7-8; tentatively, D is TRBD2 (5 bases). Germline CDR1 reads SGHVS; CDR2 reads FQNEAQ. The CDR3 loop spans 13 amino acids. The germline V and J ends were trimmed by 3 bases and 4 bases, with 10 bases remaining between them. For the CDR3, the DNA is TGTGCCAGCAGCTTGTCTCGCGGGTACGAGCAGTACTTC. Its protein product is CASSLSRGYEQYF.

V and J are TRBV7-2 and TRBJ2-1; the match to TRBD2 covers 12 bases. The V segment lost 2 bases and the J segment 9 bases; nucleotides outside the gene matches: 11. This CDR3 region has 17 residues. Germline loops: CDR1 SGHTA, CDR2 FQGNSA. CDR3 protein: CASSLRSASGRASEQFF. CDR3 coding DNA: TGTGCCAGCAGCTTACGTAGTGCTAGCGGGAGGGCCAGTGAGCAGTTCTTC. Combining the CDR3 with reference TRBV7-2 and TRBJ2-1 gives the whole variable domain GAGVSQSPSNKVTEKGKDVELRCDPISGHTALYWYRQSLGQGLEFLIYFQGNSAPDKSGLPSDRFSAERTGGSVSTLTIQRTQQEDSAVYLCASSLRSASGRASEQFFGPGTRLTVL.

The V and J genes are TRBV9 and TRBJ1-1, with D hard to call. CDR1 is SGDLS, CDR2 YYNGEE, per germline. Trimming took 4 bases from V and 1 from J, leaving 8 bases between them. This CDR3 has 13 residues. CDR3 region: CASSLLANTEAFF. CDR3 bases: TGTGCCAGCAGCCTCTTGGCGAACACTGAAGCTTTCTTT.

The genes are TRBV27 and TRBJ2-3; 7 bases align to TRBD1. Trimming at V came to 7 bases and at J to 6 bases, leaving 1 base not matched to a gene. Germline V gene lookup returns CDR1 MNHEY and CDR2 SMNVEV (reference sequence). This CDR3 has 11 residues. The CDR3 DNA is TGTGCCAGCACGGACAGGGATACGCAGTATTTT. It encodes CASTDRDTQYF.

This clone was observed a few times. The rearrangement links TRBV10-3 to TRBJ2-7; D may be TRBD1 (6 bases). V was trimmed by 10 bases and J by 1 base, leaving 17 bases between them. Germline V gives CDR1 ENHRY, CDR2 SYGVKD. CDR3 length: 14 residues. In DNA, the CDR3 is TGTGCCACTACGGACAGAAGAAGTTCCTACGAGCAGTACTTC. The encoded protein is CATTDRRSSYEQYF.

The chain recombines TRBV7-3 with TRBJ2-7; 7 bases are shared with TRBD1. The junction had 6 bases not matched to a gene; V was cut back by 0 bases and J by 4 bases. The CDR3 has 15 amino acids. In germline, CDR1 is SGHTA, CDR2 FQGTGA. CDR3 bases: TGTGCCAGCAGCTTAACAGGGGGCAGCCCTTACGAGCAGTACTTC. Translating it yields CASSLTGGSPYEQYF.

A single count supports this clone. The chain carries TRBV7-9 and TRBJ1-1, with D maybe TRBD1 (5 bases). V dropped 1 base and J dropped 2 bases, with 14 bases sitting between them. CDR1 is SEHNR, CDR2 FQNEAQ, per germline (reference sequence). The CDR3 has 16 amino acids. The CDR3 DNA reads as TGTGCCAGCAGCTTAGAGTGGGAGGGGAGTAACACTGAAGCTTTCTTT. Its protein is CASSLEWEGSNTEAFF.

The chain recombines TRBV19 with TRBJ2-1; 8 bases are a match to TRBD2. The CDR3 has 15 amino acids. CDR1 LNHDA and CDR2 SQIVND come from the germline V gene (reference sequence). The ends lost 5 bases at V and 3 bases at J; junction bases unmatched: 6. In DNA, the CDR3 is TGTGCCAGTAGTTTTCCGGGACTAGTCTACAATGAGCAGTTCTTC. This translates into CASSFPGLVYNEQFF.

The CDR3 sequence is CASSDGGPPTDTQYF. The DNA for the CDR3 is TGCGCCAGCAGCGACGGGGGGCCTCCGACAGATACGCAGTATTTT. The chain combines TRBV5-1 with TRBJ2-3; perhaps TRBD2 as D (7 bases). This CDR3 is 15 amino acids long. CDR1 SGHRS and CDR2 YFSETQ come from the germline V gene. The V gene lost 4 bases and the J gene lost 3 bases, with 15 bases spanning the gap.

The rearrangement uses TRBV5-6 and TRBJ2-1; D remains unclear. Germline V gene sequence: CDR1 SGHDT, CDR2 YYEEEE. The CDR3 totals 11 residues. The germline V and J ends were trimmed by 2 bases and 10 bases, with 7 bases remaining between them. In DNA, the CDR3 is TGTGCCAGCAGCTTCGCCCGCGAGCAGTTCTTC. Amino acid sequence: CASSFAREQFF.

The rearrangement joins TRBV27 to TRBJ2-2; a possible D gene is TRBD2 (7 bases). CDR1 is MNHEY, CDR2 SMNVEV, per germline (reference sequence). The CDR3 has 17 residues. Trimming shortened V by 5 bases and J by 0 bases, and 16 bases separated the two germline ends. The CDR3 region has the DNA TGTGCCAGCAGTCGTCGGGGGGCCCCGACGAACACCGGGGAGCTGTTTTTT. Its translation: CASSRRGAPTNTGELFF.